Below are 21 T cell receptor beta chains sequenced from a single sample in a study of follicular helper T cells after annual influenza vaccination. Produced via immunoSEQ multiplex PCR; TCRdb's table is partial and in-frame only. The data contain roughly 10,000 clones, approximately 79% of them seen just once; the ten biggest clones take up approximately 1%. The sample in question was CXCR5- memory CD4+ T cells sorted from blood, obtained 6 weeks after influenza vaccination. The receptors were gathered from an adult who received the influenza vaccine.

This clone appeared once. The rearrangement joins TRBV29-1 to TRBJ1-5; 7 positions agree with TRBD1. The CDR3 consists of 14 residues. The germline gives CDR1 SQVTM, CDR2 ANQGSEA. V shed 7 bases and J 3 bases; nucleotides not matched to a gene: 9. The chain's CDR3 is CSDSQGTVNQPQHF. CDR3 DNA: TGCAGCGACTCCCAAGGGACAGTCAATCAGCCCCAGCATTTT.

The chain is built from TRBV6-6 and TRBJ1-2; 8 bases are shared with TRBD1. V shed 2 bases, J shed 10 bases, and the junction held 3 bases outside the gene matches. The CDR3 has 12 residues. CDR1 is MNHNY, CDR2 SVGAGI, per germline (reference sequence). This CDR3 reads CASSYAGGFYTF. CDR3 DNA sequence: TGTGCCAGCAGTTACGCAGGGGGCTTCTACACCTTC.

The J gene is TRBJ1-3, the V gene TRBV2; 7 bases match TRBD1. V trimming: 5 bases; J trimming: 2 bases; junction bases outside the gene matches: 6. The CDR3 spans 15 residues. The germline V gene has CDR1 SNHLY and CDR2 FYNNEI. The CDR3 DNA follows: TGTGCCAGCAGTTGGGACAGAACTACTGGAAACACCATATATTTT. This encodes CASSWDRTTGNTIYF.

V gene TRBV15 combines with J gene TRBJ2-4; 7 nucleotides line up with TRBD1. V shed 0 bases and J 4 bases; nucleotides not matched to a gene: 3. This CDR3 is built from 15 residues. Germline values: CDR1 LNHNV, CDR2 YYDKDF (reference sequence). The CDR3, as DNA: TGTGCCACCAGCAGAGAAGGGACAGTTAAAAACATTCAGTACTTC. This translates into CATSREGTVKNIQYF.

This chain connects TRBV7-9 to TRBJ2-2; 9 positions agree with TRBD2. The CDR3 totals 16 residues. CDR1 and CDR2 (germline): SEHNR, FQNEAQ (reference sequence). V dropped 2 bases and J dropped 4; count of bases not matched to a gene: 5. Here the CDR3 reads CASSLTPSGVTGELFF. For the CDR3, the DNA is TGTGCCAGCAGCTTAACCCCTAGCGGGGTCACCGGGGAGCTGTTTTTT.

The J gene is TRBJ2-5, the V gene TRBV9, with D possibly being TRBD1 (6 bases). Germline V gene data show CDR1 as SGDLS and CDR2 as YYNGEE. V dropped 3 bases and J dropped 7 bases, with 13 bases sitting between them. CDR3 length: 13 amino acids. CDR3 region: CASSAGEGGTQYF. The CDR3 DNA reads as TGTGCCAGCAGCGCCGGGGAAGGGGGGACCCAGTACTTC.

The V and J genes are TRBV9 and TRBJ2-1, with 8 bases matching TRBD1. CDR3 size: 14 residues. Trimming at V came to 4 bases and at J to 9 bases, leaving 9 bases not matched to a gene. Germline-derived CDR1 and CDR2 are SGDLS and YYNGEE. The CDR3 loop reads CASSSWTGPSEQFF. The CDR3 DNA is TGTGCCAGCAGCTCTTGGACAGGGCCAAGTGAGCAGTTCTTC.

This clone was counted a single time. V gene TRBV7-6 combines with J gene TRBJ1-4; D might be TRBD1 (6 bases). Trimming removed 1 base from V and 12 bases from J, with 15 bases in between. CDR3 length equals 14 residues. Germline V gene sequence: CDR1 SGHVS, CDR2 FNYEAQ. CDR3 in DNA: TGTGCCAGCAGCTTAGGACAGGCTCAAGGGGAACTGTTTTTT. Protein product: CASSLGQAQGELFF.

The chain combines TRBV5-4 with TRBJ1-2; D is undetermined. The CDR3 consists of 16 residues. From germline, CDR1 is SGHNT and CDR2 YYREEE (reference sequence). V was trimmed by 0 bases and J by 8 bases, leaving 20 bases between them. This chain's CDR3 is CASSLDFGRQSGGYTF. The DNA of the CDR3 is TGTGCCAGCAGCTTGGACTTCGGACGTCAGTCTGGGGGCTACACCTTC.

This clone turned up a few times. V and J are TRBV6-5 and TRBJ1-1, with 8 positions matching TRBD1. CDR3 size: 14 residues. The V gene end was trimmed by 3 bases and the J gene end by 4 bases; junction bases not matched to a gene: 4. Germline V gives CDR1 MNHEY, CDR2 SVGAGI. The CDR3 loop reads CASSYSGGITEAFF. CDR3 DNA sequence: TGTGCCAGCAGTTATTCAGGGGGCATCACTGAAGCTTTCTTT.

This clone was observed a few times. This chain joins TRBV25-1 and TRBJ1-2; 8 bases are a match to TRBD1. Losses at the gene ends were 3 bases for V and 8 bases for J; bases not matched to a gene: 8. The germline V gene encodes CDR1 MGHDK and CDR2 SYGVNS. The CDR3 length is 14 residues. In DNA form, the CDR3 reads TGTGCCAGCAGTGACCTGGACAGGGTGAAGGGCTACACCTTC. It encodes CASSDLDRVKGYTF.

The CDR3 region is CASSPGQGGVGSPLHF. CDR3 nucleotides: TGCGCCAGCAGCCCAGGACAGGGCGGTGTCGGTTCACCCCTCCACTTT. The chain employs TRBV5-1 and TRBJ1-6; 8 bases line up with TRBD1. The germline CDR1 and CDR2 sequences are SGHRS and YFSETQ. V was clipped by 4 bases and J by 9 bases; unmatched bases: 12. The CDR3 has 16 amino acids.

The CDR3 DNA is TGCAGCGCCTCCCAGACTTCAGATGCAACTAATGAAAAACTGTTTTTT. This sequence encodes CSASQTSDATNEKLFF. This sequence joins TRBV29-1 and TRBJ1-4; D not certain. This CDR3 is 16 amino acids long. The V gene's germline CDR1 is SQVTM and CDR2 ANQGSEA. The V gene lost 7 bases and the J gene lost 0 bases, with 18 bases spanning the gap.

The chain uses TRBV9 and TRBJ1-2; TRBD1 is a possible D gene (5 bases). V dropped 0 bases and J dropped 6 bases, with 12 bases sitting between them. Germline V gives CDR1 SGDLS, CDR2 YYNGEE. The CDR3 length is 14 residues. This chain's CDR3 is CASSVDQGRHGYTF. The DNA for the CDR3 is TGTGCCAGCAGCGTAGACCAGGGAAGGCATGGCTACACCTTC.

The chain uses TRBV5-4 and TRBJ1-2, with a weak D call TRBD1 (5 bases). There are 13 residues in the CDR3. Between the trimmed V and J ends, which lost 8 bases and 3 bases, there was a span of 14 bases. CDR1 and CDR2 from the germline V gene are SGHNT and YYREEE (reference sequence). The CDR3 DNA reads TGTGCCAGTGCCTCAGGGATCCACTATGGCTACACCTTC. Its translation: CASASGIHYGYTF. Full variable domain (remainder filled in from reference TRBV5-4 and TRBJ1-2): ETGVTQSPTHLIKTRGQQVTLRCSSQSGHNTVSWYQQALGQGPQFIFQYYREEENGRGNFPPRFSGLQFPNYSSELNVNALELDDSALYLCASASGIHYGYTFGSGTRLTVV.

This rearrangement joins TRBV6-1 to TRBJ2-7; 14 bases match TRBD2. Germline values: CDR1 MNHNS, CDR2 SASEGT. V shed 1 base, J shed 5 bases, and the junction held 13 bases outside the gene matches. The CDR3 consists of 19 residues. The CDR3 coding sequence is TGTGCCAGCAGTGAAGTAGCATGGGGGACTAGCGGGGGCCATAACGAGCAGTACTTC. Its protein product is CASSEVAWGTSGGHNEQYF.

The chain joins TRBV7-9 to TRBJ2-7, with 16 bases matching TRBD2. CDR3 size: 18 residues. Germline V gene sequence: CDR1 SEHNR, CDR2 FQNEAQ (reference sequence). J lost 4 bases, V lost 3 bases, and 9 bases had no gene match. The CDR3 loop reads CASSFTPGLAGGRYEQYF. DNA of the CDR3: TGTGCCAGCAGCTTTACACCGGGACTAGCGGGGGGGCGATACGAGCAGTACTTC.

The V and J genes are TRBV21-1 and TRBJ2-1. TRBV21-1 is a pseudogene locus. The CDR3 is 13 amino acids. In DNA form, the CDR3 reads TGTGCCAGCGTCACCGGGCAGGCGCGTGAGCAGTTCTTC. It yields the protein CASVTGQAREQFF.

The rearrangement links TRBV7-9 to TRBJ2-3, with D tentatively TRBD1 (5 bases). The CDR3 is 15 residues long. Trimming pared 5 bases from V and 2 bases from J, leaving 14 bases between. Germline V gene sequence: CDR1 SEHNR, CDR2 FQNEAQ (reference sequence). This CDR3 is CASSPYRQNTDTQYF. DNA for the CDR3: TGTGCCAGCAGCCCATACAGGCAGAACACAGATACGCAGTATTTT. Combining the CDR3 with reference TRBV7-9 and TRBJ2-3 gives the whole variable domain DTGVSQNPRHKITKRGQNVTFRCDPISEHNRLYWYRQTLGQGPEFLTYFQNEAQLEKSRLLSDRFSAERPKGSFSTLEIQRTEQGDSAMYLCASSPYRQNTDTQYFGPGTRLTVL.

The V gene is TRBV11-2, the J gene TRBJ2-7, with 10 bases identical to TRBD1. The CDR3 covers 15 residues. V shed 1 base and J 6 bases; nucleotides not matched to a gene: 6. CDR1 and CDR2 from the germline V gene are SGHAT and FQNNGV. The CDR3 here is CASSLAWTGGIEQYF. The CDR3 bases are TGTGCCAGCAGCTTAGCTTGGACAGGGGGAATCGAGCAGTACTTC. The full variable domain, completed using reference TRBV11-2 and TRBJ2-7, is EAGVAQSPRYKIIEKRQSVAFWCNPISGHATLYWYQQILGQGPKLLIQFQNNGVVDDSQLPKDRFSAERLKGVDSTLKIQPAKLEDSAVYLCASSLAWTGGIEQYFGPGTRLTVT.

This chain links TRBV9 with TRBJ2-2, with TRBD2 as a possible D gene (6 bases). Trimming shortened V by 3 bases and J by 4 bases, and 19 bases separated the two germline ends. The CDR3 runs 17 residues. Germline CDR1 reads SGDLS; CDR2 reads YYNGEE. CDR3 protein: CASSDIKNSRGTGELFF. In DNA form, the CDR3 reads TGTGCCAGCAGCGATATCAAGAATTCGCGGGGCACCGGGGAGCTGTTTTTT.